This T cell receptor beta chain came from a study of blood T cell repertoires in COVID-19. Germline values: CDR1 SQVTM, CDR2 ANQGSEA. The V gene lost 1 base and the J gene lost 8 bases, with 8 bases spanning the gap. The CDR3 spans 11 residues. Sequencing was performed with immunoSEQ multiplex PCR; in TCRdb, only in-frame clones are kept and a portion is missing. The data show about 530,000 clones, 85% to 90% seen once. The Seattle patients joined while their infection was active and were tracked longitudinally afterward. This clonotype was sampled from a woman aged 50 to 60 with COVID-19, enrolled during active disease. The chain recombines TRBV29-1 with TRBJ1-2; D is ambiguous. Sequencing input: peripheral blood. The CDR3 sequence: CSVEGPVGYTF. The CDR3 bases are TGCAGCGTTGAAGGGCCTGTCGGCTACACCTTC.